This T cell receptor beta chain is drawn from a study of molecular identifiers for immune sequencing clone quantification. CD8+CD4-CCR7+CD45RA+ cells were sorted as naive CD8 T cells. On this clonotype itself: Its ends do not fully match the called genes, so a read error is possible.

The CDR3 sequence is 17 residues long. Via MiXCR, TCRdb re-called the PCR reads, giving one row per CDR3 protein. The sample lists 90,000 or so distinct CDR3 sequences, around 27% seen once, with about 0.8% in the top ten. The receptor comes from a human donor in good health. Some libraries in this study had Jurkat cell RNA spiked in. V is TRBV12-3 or TRBV12-4 and J is TRBJ2-4; tentative D call: TRBD2 (5 bases). What was sequenced was naive CD8+ T cells from blood, with Jurkat cell RNA spiked in. Subset indicated: FACS-sorted CD8+CD4-CCR7+CD45RA+ naive T cells. This CDR3 reads CASSSLLQRATNNIQYF. For the CDR3, the DNA is TGTGCCAGCAGCTCTTTATTACAGAGGGCGACCAATAACATTCAGTACTTC.